The 29 T cell receptor beta chains presented below share a single source sample, sequenced in a study of cytomegalovirus exposure and HLA in healthy donors. Here immunoSEQ multiplex PCR was the method, and the copy in TCRdb shows in-frame clones only, minus some. The profile shows 170,000 or so clones, 84% of them singletons. Sample: PBMCs. The receptors were gathered from a woman younger than 30 in good health and CMV-seropositive.

The chain combines TRBV18 with TRBJ2-5, with a weak D call TRBD1 (6 bases). V was pared by 6 bases and J by 1 base, with 12 bases between. The CDR3 runs to 14 residues. CDR1 and CDR2 from the germline V gene are KGHSH and LQKENI. The DNA of the CDR3 is TGTGCCAGCTCCCGAAGACAGGCCCAAGAGACCCAGTACTTC. Protein sequence: CASSRRQAQETQYF.

V is TRBV4-3 and J is TRBJ2-3; D remains unclear. V was trimmed by 0 bases and J by 12 bases, leaving 19 bases between them. The V gene's germline CDR1 is LGHNA and CDR2 YSLEER. There are 15 residues in the CDR3. DNA of the CDR3: TGCGCCAGCAGCCAAGACCTGGGCTCCACTTCCACCCAGTATTTT. Its protein is CASSQDLGSTSTQYF.

This clone was detected only once. The V and J genes are TRBV10-3 and TRBJ2-7, with D perhaps TRBD1 (5 bases). This CDR3 has 11 residues. Germline CDR1 ENHRY, CDR2 SYGVKD. V gave up 10 bases and J gave up 2 bases, with 9 bases separating them. The CDR3 DNA sequence: TGTGCCACTAGGGGTCCCTACGAGCAGTACTTC. Protein product: CATRGPYEQYF.

The chain is built from TRBV5-4 and TRBJ2-3; perhaps TRBD1 as D (6 bases). Germline CDR1 SGHNT, CDR2 YYREEE (reference sequence). The CDR3 spans 16 residues. V was trimmed by 3 bases and J by 2 bases, leaving 16 bases between them. The CDR3 DNA reads TGTGCCAGCAGCTCGAAACAACAGGGTATCACAGATACGCAGTATTTT. Protein: CASSSKQQGITDTQYF.

This chain joins TRBV4-3 and TRBJ2-7; 10 bases agree with TRBD2. Germline CDR1 LGHNA, CDR2 YSLEER. The CDR3 consists of 18 residues. V gave up 1 base and J gave up 0 bases; unmatched junction bases: 9. The CDR3 region is CASSQAPSGGLDSYEQYF. In nucleotides, the CDR3 is TGCGCCAGCAGCCAAGCCCCTAGCGGGGGTCTAGACTCCTACGAGCAGTACTTC.

The rearrangement joins TRBV6-6 to TRBJ2-1, with 8 bases fitting TRBD1. V gave up 6 bases and J gave up 5 bases; unmatched junction bases: 12. This CDR3 has 16 amino acids. CDR1 is MNHNY and CDR2 is SVGAGI in the germline V gene (reference sequence). The CDR3 DNA follows: TGTGCCAGCAGCCGGGACAGGTCTAGCGTAAACAATGAGCAGTTCTTC. As protein: CASSRDRSSVNNEQFF.

The V gene is TRBV19, the J gene TRBJ1-5; tentatively, D is TRBD1 (6 bases). The germline CDR1 and CDR2 sequences are LNHDA and SQIVND (reference sequence). The ends were cut back, 9 bases at V and 3 bases at J, with 15 bases in the middle. The CDR3 consists of 14 residues. CDR3 sequence reads: CASRDGQFNQPQHF. DNA for the CDR3: TGTGCCAGCAGAGATGGACAGTTCAATCAGCCCCAGCATTTT.

The chain employs TRBV7-8 and TRBJ1-5; D perhaps matches TRBD1 (5 bases). The CDR3 length is 17 residues. Germline V lookup: CDR1 SGHVS, CDR2 FQNEAQ. Trimming removed 5 bases at V and 0 bases at J, with 17 bases between. CDR3 sequence: CASSQLPLTVSNQPQHF. CDR3 sequence (DNA): TGTGCCAGCAGCCAACTTCCACTGACAGTTAGCAATCAGCCCCAGCATTTT.

This clone was picked up one time. The chain couples TRBV4-2 to TRBJ2-7; tentative D call: TRBD2 (6 bases). The CDR3 covers 13 residues. Germline V gene data show CDR1 as LGHNA and CDR2 as YNFKEQ. Deletions cut 8 bases from V and 2 bases from J, with 13 bases between. CDR3 amino acids: CASGEDQTYEQYF. DNA for the CDR3: TGTGCCAGCGGGGAGGACCAGACCTACGAGCAGTACTTC.

This clone was counted between two and nine times. The gene calls are TRBV27 and TRBJ1-1, with 7 nucleotides matching TRBD1. This CDR3 spans 14 amino acids. Germline loops: CDR1 MNHEY, CDR2 SMNVEV (reference sequence). V was pared by 3 bases and J by 5 bases, with 6 bases of the junction left unmatched. CDR3 nucleotides: TGTGCCAGCAGTTTCCGACAGGGCGGTACTGAAGCTTTCTTT. Amino acid sequence: CASSFRQGGTEAFF.

The DNA of the CDR3 is TGTGCCAGCAGTCCTTCGGACAGGTCGGTCGCAAGTATACCCCAGCATTTT. Amino acids: CASSPSDRSVASIPQHF. J is TRBJ1-5 and V is TRBV27, with TRBD1 matching over 7 bases. From germline, CDR1 is MNHEY and CDR2 SMNVEV (reference sequence). V shed 5 bases and J 10 bases; nucleotides not matched to a gene: 20. The length of the CDR3 is 17 residues.

This chain connects TRBV15 to TRBJ1-5; unclear D gene. The V gene lost 0 bases and the J gene lost 3 bases, with 12 bases spanning the gap. The CDR3 has 16 amino acids. Germline lookup yields CDR1 LNHNV and CDR2 YYDKDF (reference sequence). CDR3 bases: TGTGCCACCAGCAGAGAGAGGGCCGCAATCAATCAGCCCCAGCATTTT. As protein: CATSRERAAINQPQHF.

The CDR3 DNA follows: TGCGCCAGCATGGGGGGTAGTCCTTCTGGGGCCAACGTCCTGACTTTC. This gives the protein CASMGGSPSGANVLTF. The rearrangement joins TRBV5-1 to TRBJ2-6; D might be TRBD2 (6 bases). Germline V gene sequence: CDR1 SGHRS, CDR2 YFSETQ. The CDR3 has 16 amino acids. Trimming removed 6 bases from V and 1 base from J, with 14 bases in between.

J is TRBJ1-6 and V is TRBV4-1; a weak D match, TRBD1 (6 bases). Trimming left V 2 bases short and J 3 bases short, with 8 bases between. The CDR3 spans 15 residues. CDR1 is MGHRA, CDR2 YSYEKL, per germline. CDR3 sequence reads: CASSQKGVYNSPLHF. In nucleotides, the CDR3 is TGCGCCAGCAGCCAAAAGGGGGTCTATAATTCACCCCTCCACTTT.

The rearrangement joins TRBV5-1 to TRBJ2-1, with a weak D call TRBD1 (6 bases). Germline CDR1 SGHRS, CDR2 YFSETQ. Deletions cut 3 bases from V and 4 bases from J, with 11 bases between. The CDR3 sequence is 14 residues long. CDR3 residues: CASSSRTGYNEQFF. DNA for the CDR3: TGCGCCAGCAGCTCCCGAACAGGGTACAATGAGCAGTTCTTC.

V usage is TRBV15 and J usage is TRBJ2-5; D possibly corresponds to TRBD2 (7 bases). This CDR3 has 16 amino acids. V was cut by 0 bases and J by 4 bases, with 15 bases left in between. Germline lookup yields CDR1 LNHNV and CDR2 YYDKDF (reference sequence). The CDR3: CATSRDRGGIGETQYF. The CDR3 DNA is TGTGCCACCAGCAGAGACCGCGGGGGCATCGGAGAGACCCAGTACTTC.

The chain links TRBV6-5 to TRBJ1-4; a possible D gene is TRBD1 (6 bases). Between the trimmed V and J ends, which lost 5 bases and 5 bases, there was a span of 15 bases. The CDR3 sequence is 15 residues long. Germline-derived CDR1 and CDR2 are MNHEY and SVGAGI. For the CDR3, the DNA is TGTGCCAGCAGTCATGGGACACAAGGGAATGAAAAACTGTTTTTT. Amino acid sequence: CASSHGTQGNEKLFF.

This chain links TRBV6-5 with TRBJ1-2; 7 nucleotides agree with TRBD1. The CDR3 runs to 14 residues. Germline lookup yields CDR1 MNHEY and CDR2 SVGAGI. V shed 5 bases, J shed 8 bases, and the junction held 11 bases outside the gene matches. Here the CDR3 reads CASSTDRVPFGYTF. The CDR3 DNA is TGTGCCAGCAGTACCGACAGGGTACCCTTCGGCTACACCTTC.

The chain is built from TRBV11-1 and TRBJ2-5, with D possibly TRBD2 on 6 matching bases. V lost 1 base and J lost 3, with 6 bases in between. Germline V gene sequence: CDR1 SGHAT, CDR2 FQDESV (reference sequence). The CDR3 length is 13 residues. CDR3 protein: CASSLGEEETQYF. The CDR3 DNA is TGTGCCAGCAGCTTAGGGGAGGAAGAGACCCAGTACTTC.

The gene calls are TRBV15 and TRBJ1-2, with D unclear. Trimming cost V 11 bases and J 6 bases, with 16 bases left between them. CDR3 length: 12 residues. In germline, CDR1 is LNHNV, CDR2 YYDKDF (reference sequence). The CDR3 nucleotides are TGTGCCTCTAAGTCCCCGAGGCATGGCTACACCTTC. Protein sequence: CASKSPRHGYTF.

This clone has just one count. The chain uses TRBV4-1 and TRBJ2-3; 7 positions match TRBD1. The CDR3 is 16 residues long. From germline, CDR1 is MGHRA and CDR2 YSYEKL. Trimming cost V 6 bases and J 2 bases; bases outside gene matches: 11. This chain's CDR3 is CASRRDPGQITDTQYF. The CDR3 nucleotides are TGCGCCAGCAGGCGCGATCCGGGACAGATCACAGATACGCAGTATTTT.

The chain has TRBV18 and TRBJ2-5; 7 positions agree with TRBD1. The junction had 6 bases not matched to a gene; V was cut back by 3 bases and J by 5 bases. From germline, CDR1 is KGHSH and CDR2 LQKENI. This CDR3 has 14 amino acids. This chain's CDR3 is CASSPTGDTETQYF. The CDR3 DNA follows: TGTGCCAGCTCACCCACAGGGGATACTGAGACCCAGTACTTC.

V gene TRBV5-1 combines with J gene TRBJ2-3; 9 bases are a match to TRBD1. J gave up 2 bases and V 3 bases, and 7 bases lay outside the gene matches. The CDR3 loop spans 16 amino acids. The germline gives CDR1 SGHRS, CDR2 YFSETQ. CDR3 DNA: TGCGCCAGCAGCTCCTCCGGGACAGGGTCCACAGATACGCAGTATTTT. This codes for CASSSSGTGSTDTQYF. The variable domain in full, with the rest retrieved from reference TRBV5-1 and TRBJ2-3, is KAGVTQTPRYLIKTRGQQVTLSCSPISGHRSVSWYQQTPGQGLQFLFEYFSETQRNKGNFPGRFSGRQFSNSRSEMNVSTLELGDSALYLCASSSSGTGSTDTQYFGPGTRLTVL.

This clone has a single count. The rearrangement joins TRBV5-1 to TRBJ2-2; D remains unclear. CDR1 and CDR2 (germline): SGHRS, YFSETQ. V dropped 0 bases and J dropped 3 bases, with 9 bases sitting between them. The CDR3 has 15 residues. This CDR3 is CASSLVGADTGELFF. CDR3 bases: TGCGCCAGCAGCTTGGTGGGCGCCGACACCGGGGAGCTGTTTTTT. The full variable domain, rest sourced from reference TRBV5-1 and TRBJ2-2, is KAGVTQTPRYLIKTRGQQVTLSCSPISGHRSVSWYQQTPGQGLQFLFEYFSETQRNKGNFPGRFSGRQFSNSRSEMNVSTLELGDSALYLCASSLVGADTGELFFGEGSRLTVL.

This clone has more than one count but fewer than ten. The rearrangement joins TRBV4-2 to TRBJ2-3, with TRBD2 identical over 7 bases. The J segment lost 3 bases and the V segment lost 0 bases, leaving 6 bases of the junction unmatched. CDR3 size: 16 residues. The germline V gene encodes CDR1 LGHNA and CDR2 YNFKEQ. The CDR3 region is CASSQEMASGTDTQYF. The CDR3 coding sequence is TGTGCCAGCAGCCAAGAAATGGCTAGCGGAACAGATACGCAGTATTTT.

This clone occurred a few times. The chain uses TRBV5-1 and TRBJ1-1, with 9 bases aligning to TRBD1. The CDR3 consists of 17 residues. The J segment lost 1 base and the V segment lost 4 bases, leaving 11 bases of the junction unmatched. Germline CDR1 SGHRS, CDR2 YFSETQ. CDR3 protein: CASSIGGTGFGNTEAFF. The CDR3 region has the DNA TGCGCCAGCAGCATAGGCGGGACAGGGTTTGGGAACACTGAAGCTTTCTTT.

The chain couples TRBV5-1 to TRBJ1-3; 10 positions match TRBD1. The V gene's germline CDR1 is SGHRS and CDR2 YFSETQ. After removal of 0 bases from V and 0 bases from J, the junction contained 9 bases not matched to a gene. CDR3 length: 19 amino acids. In DNA, the CDR3 is TGCGCCAGCAGCTTGGCCCCCCGGGACAGGGGCGTCTCTGGAAACACCATATATTTT. This translates into CASSLAPRDRGVSGNTIYF.

This chain uses TRBV7-2 with TRBJ2-7; D is perhaps TRBD1 (6 bases). The CDR3 has 17 amino acids. V was trimmed by 5 bases and J by 0 bases, leaving 20 bases between them. CDR1 and CDR2 from the germline V gene are SGHTA and FQGNSA. CDR3 DNA sequence: TGTGCCAGCAGCGTGAGAGGCCAACAGGGTGGCTCCTACGAGCAGTACTTC. Residues: CASSVRGQQGGSYEQYF.

This clone was seen at least ten times. This rearrangement joins TRBV6-1 to TRBJ2-2; 9 bases line up with TRBD1. The CDR3 sequence is 15 residues long. V gave up 1 base and J gave up 3 bases; unmatched junction bases: 0. From germline, CDR1 is MNHNS and CDR2 SASEGT. CDR3 in DNA: TGTGCCAGCAGTGAAGGGGACAGGGACACCGGGGAGCTGTTTTTT. It specifies CASSEGDRDTGELFF.